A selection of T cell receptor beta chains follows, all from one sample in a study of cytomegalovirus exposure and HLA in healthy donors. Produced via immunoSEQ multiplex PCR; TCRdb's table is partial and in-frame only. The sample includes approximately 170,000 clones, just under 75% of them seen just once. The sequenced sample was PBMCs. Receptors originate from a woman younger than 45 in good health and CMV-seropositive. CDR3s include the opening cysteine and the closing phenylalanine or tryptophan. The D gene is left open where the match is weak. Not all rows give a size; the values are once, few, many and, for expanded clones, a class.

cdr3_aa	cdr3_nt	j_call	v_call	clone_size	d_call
CASSLSGEQYF	TGTGCCAGCAGCTTAAGCGGCGAGCAGTACTTC	TRBJ2-7	TRBV7-9	once	-
CASSHGSQGANTGELFF	TGTGCCAGTAGTCATGGCAGCCAGGGGGCGAACACCGGGGAGCTGTTTTTT	TRBJ2-2	TRBV19	-	TRBD1
CASSDSDRGGNEQFF	TGTGCCAGCAGTGACTCGGACAGGGGGGGAAATGAGCAGTTCTTC	TRBJ2-1	TRBV6-4	-	TRBD1
CSVELTGTRGDGELFF	TGCAGCGTGGAGCTTACAGGGACCCGGGGTGACGGGGAGCTGTTTTTT	TRBJ2-2	TRBV29-1	-	-
CASHVDRNTGELFF	TGTGCCAGTCACGTGGACAGGAACACCGGGGAGCTGTTTTTT	TRBJ2-2	TRBV19	few	-
CASSRKGEVGEQFF	TGTGCCAGTAGTAGAAAGGGAGAAGTGGGTGAGCAGTTCTTC	TRBJ2-1	TRBV19	few	-
CASSQSGQGRRGYTF	TGTGCCAGCAGCCAATCCGGACAGGGTAGAAGAGGCTACACCTTC	TRBJ1-2	TRBV14	-	TRBD1
CATSRGTGVGYTEAFF	TGTGCCACCAGCAGAGGGACCGGGGTGGGGTACACTGAAGCTTTCTTT	TRBJ1-1	TRBV15	-	-
CASSLVGLAGETQYF	TGTGCCAGCAGCTTGGTGGGACTAGCGGGGGAGACCCAGTACTTC	TRBJ2-5	TRBV5-4	-	TRBD2
CASSYKSQASGSPLHF	TGTGCCAGCAGTTACAAATCACAGGCAAGCGGGTCACCCCTCCACTTT	TRBJ1-6	TRBV6-6	-	-
CASSEPGGTYGYTF	TGTGCCAGCAGTGAACCAGGGGGCACCTATGGCTACACCTTC	TRBJ1-2	TRBV25-1	-	TRBD1
CSSSRPGQGTEAFF	TGTTCCAGCAGCCGTCCGGGACAGGGGACTGAAGCTTTCTTT	TRBJ1-1	TRBV7-9	-	TRBD1
CASIGTSGRHEQFF	TGTGCCAGCATTGGGACTAGCGGGAGACATGAGCAGTTCTTC	TRBJ2-1	TRBV2	-	TRBD2
CASRGGQGIREQYF	TGTGCCAGCAGGGGGGGACAGGGAATTCGCGAGCAGTACTTC	TRBJ2-7	TRBV6-5	-	TRBD1
CASSSLRGNYEQYF	TGTGCCAGCAGTTCCCTACGGGGTAACTACGAGCAGTACTTC	TRBJ2-7	TRBV6-1	-	-
CASGFEGARTGELFF	TGTGCTAGTGGTTTCGAGGGGGCGAGGACCGGGGAGCTGTTTTTT	TRBJ2-2	TRBV12-5	-	TRBD1
CASSQNRGSPTYNEQFF	TGCGCCAGCAGCCAAAACCGGGGGAGTCCAACCTACAATGAGCAGTTCTTC	TRBJ2-1	TRBV5-1	-	-
CASSAGQGGNTQYF	TGCGCCAGCAGCGCCGGACAGGGTGGGAATACGCAGTATTTT	TRBJ2-3	TRBV5-1	-	TRBD1
CASSPRDRPYEQYF	TGCGCCAGCAGCCCCCGGGACAGACCCTACGAGCAGTACTTC	TRBJ2-7	TRBV5-1	-	TRBD1
CASSPGLDGYEQYF	TGCGCCAGCAGCCCCGGACTAGACGGCTACGAGCAGTACTTC	TRBJ2-7	TRBV5-1	-	TRBD2
CASTLGLAGGSYNEQFF	TGTGCCAGCACCCTGGGACTAGCGGGAGGATCATACAATGAGCAGTTCTTC	TRBJ2-1	TRBV2	-	TRBD2
CASSITGAGTEAFF	TGTGCCAGCAGCATCACAGGGGCAGGGACTGAAGCTTTCTTT	TRBJ1-1	TRBV7-2	-	TRBD1
CASSWTDRGFFF	TGTGCCAGCAGCTGGACCGACAGGGGATTCTTCTTC	TRBJ2-1	TRBV14	few	TRBD1
CASSFGTGDEQYF	TGTGCCAGCAGCTTCGGGACAGGGGACGAGCAGTACTTC	TRBJ2-7	TRBV7-9	-	TRBD1
CSSSFVPGDSSNTEAFF	TGTTCCAGCAGCTTCGTACCCGGGGACTCGTCGAACACTGAAGCTTTCTTT	TRBJ1-1	TRBV7-9	-	-
CASSLAELSAYEQYF	TGTGCCAGCAGCTTAGCGGAGCTTTCCGCCTACGAGCAGTACTTC	TRBJ2-7	TRBV7-8	-	-
CASSFTGTEYNEQFF	TGTGCCAGCAGCTTTACCGGGACAGAGTACAATGAGCAGTTCTTC	TRBJ2-1	TRBV5-5	-	TRBD1
CASSRRLAGGPETQYF	TGTGCCAGCAGCCGTCGACTAGCGGGAGGGCCAGAGACCCAGTACTTC	TRBJ2-5	TRBV11-1	-	TRBD2
CASSGGLGETQYF	TGTGCCAGCAGCGGGGGACTCGGAGAGACCCAGTACTTC	TRBJ2-5	TRBV7-6	-	-
CASSVASGSPGQETQYF	TGTGCCAGTAGTGTAGCTAGCGGGAGCCCTGGGCAAGAGACCCAGTACTTC	TRBJ2-5	TRBV19	-	TRBD2
CSVLAGYNEQFF	TGCAGCGTTCTAGCGGGGTACAATGAGCAGTTCTTC	TRBJ2-1	TRBV29-1	-	TRBD2
CASSFPLPSTEAFF	TGTGCCAGCAGTTTTCCCCTCCCGAGCACTGAAGCTTTCTTT	TRBJ1-1	TRBV28	-	-
CASSPSSTNTEAFF	TGTGCCAGCTCACCGAGTAGTACGAACACTGAAGCTTTCTTT	TRBJ1-1	TRBV18	-	-